This TCR beta chain comes out of a study of shared clonotypes between healthy human individuals. General study findings and limits: Expectations were that clonotype sharing among donors would be affected by sequencing depth. Generation of non-shared clonotypes was less probable than generation of clonotypes shared by all four donors. The study found approximately 5% of naive CD4 clonotypes shared across a handful of donors.

Comments on this clone: The antigen is not known.

The assay was carried out at the deep level. Only in-frame clones appear in the TCRdb table, and some are missing; sequencing was by immunoSEQ multiplex PCR. The repertoire holds roughly 2,300,000 clones, with roughly 92% as singletons. V shed 7 bases and J shed 3 bases, with 16 bases lying between them. The CDR3 extends over 14 amino acids. Per the germline V gene, CDR1 is MNHEY and CDR2 is SMNVEV (reference sequence). The sample comprised naive CD4+ T cells from PBMCs. This sample's subset: CD45RA+ positively selected. The origin of this receptor is a man aged 18 to 35 in good health. Some clones in this sample may be carry-over from other donors' samples. The V and J genes are TRBV27 and TRBJ2-7, with D unresolved. CDR3 in DNA: TGTGCCAGCACCCCCGCCCTTCAGGTCTACGAGCAGTACTTC. Its translation is CASTPALQVYEQYF.